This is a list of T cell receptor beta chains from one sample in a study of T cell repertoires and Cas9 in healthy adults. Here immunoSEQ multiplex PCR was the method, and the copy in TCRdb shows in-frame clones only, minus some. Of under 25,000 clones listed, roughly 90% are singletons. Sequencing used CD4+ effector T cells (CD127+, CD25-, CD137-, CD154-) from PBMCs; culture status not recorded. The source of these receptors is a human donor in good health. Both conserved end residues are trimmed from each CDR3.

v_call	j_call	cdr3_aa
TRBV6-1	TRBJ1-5	ASTPGYRNQPQH
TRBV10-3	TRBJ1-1	AISESTGTEAF
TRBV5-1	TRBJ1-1	ASSPGQGANEAF
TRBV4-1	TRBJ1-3	ASSQLPSGNTIY
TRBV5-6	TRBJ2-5	ASSLQPAQETQY
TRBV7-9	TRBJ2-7	ASSLGRQNYEQY
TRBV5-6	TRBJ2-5	ASSLGQRLAQY
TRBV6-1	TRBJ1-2	ASSASGANYGYT
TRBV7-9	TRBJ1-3	ASRNLRSSGNTIY
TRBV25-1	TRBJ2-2	ASEDSNANTGELF